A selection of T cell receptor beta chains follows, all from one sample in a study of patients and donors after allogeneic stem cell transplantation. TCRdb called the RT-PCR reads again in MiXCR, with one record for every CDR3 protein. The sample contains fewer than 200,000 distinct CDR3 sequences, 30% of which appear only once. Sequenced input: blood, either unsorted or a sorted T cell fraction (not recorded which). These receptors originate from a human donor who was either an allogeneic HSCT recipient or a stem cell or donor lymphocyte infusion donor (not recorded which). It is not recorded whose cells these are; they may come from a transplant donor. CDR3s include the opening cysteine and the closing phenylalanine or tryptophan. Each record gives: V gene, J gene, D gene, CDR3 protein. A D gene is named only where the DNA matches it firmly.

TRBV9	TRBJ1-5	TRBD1	CASSVGTANQPQHF
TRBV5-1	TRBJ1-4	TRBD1	CASSSGTGNNEKLFF
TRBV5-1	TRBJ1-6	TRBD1	CASSGDSNNSPLHF
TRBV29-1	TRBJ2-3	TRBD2	CSVDRYRASGFTDTQYF
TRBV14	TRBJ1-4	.	CASSHEVGANEKLFF
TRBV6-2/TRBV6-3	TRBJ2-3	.	CASSYGPTQYF
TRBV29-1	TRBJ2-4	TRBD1	CSVEDPNRGRRGNIQYF
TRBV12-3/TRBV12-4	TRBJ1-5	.	CASGRAFMGPQHF
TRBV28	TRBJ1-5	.	CASSYGFQPQHF
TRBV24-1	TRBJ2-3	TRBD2	CATSPISGSNTDTQYF
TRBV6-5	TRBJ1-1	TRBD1	CASSPTWTGSFWTEAFF
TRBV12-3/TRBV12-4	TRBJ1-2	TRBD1	CASSLEAGGYGYTF
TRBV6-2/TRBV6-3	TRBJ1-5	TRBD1	CASSWRRDRWNQPQHF
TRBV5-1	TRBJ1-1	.	CASSLRRGNTEAFF
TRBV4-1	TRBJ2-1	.	CARFPAYNEQFF
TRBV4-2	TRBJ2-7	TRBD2	CASSQDGVAGSYEQYF
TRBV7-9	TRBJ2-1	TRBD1	CASSLGDRDLYNEQFF
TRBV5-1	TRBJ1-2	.	CASSSGGVDYGYTF
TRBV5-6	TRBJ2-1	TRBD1	CASSLRQGAGYNEQFF
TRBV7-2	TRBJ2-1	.	CASSPSARSYNEQFF
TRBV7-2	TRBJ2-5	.	CASSSTRTVMYQETQYF
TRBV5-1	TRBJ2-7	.	CASSWLRDSYEQYF
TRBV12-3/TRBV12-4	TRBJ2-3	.	CASSFRTQQSDTQYF
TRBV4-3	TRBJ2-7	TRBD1	CASSQGDRGSAYEQYF
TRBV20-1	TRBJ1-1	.	CRARRGGSTMNTEAFF
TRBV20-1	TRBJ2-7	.	CSARGRYEQYF
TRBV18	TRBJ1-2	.	CASSQGSNYGYTF
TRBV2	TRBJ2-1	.	CASSDQARSYNEQFF
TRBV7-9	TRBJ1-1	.	CASSPQGLEAFF
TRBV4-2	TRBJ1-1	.	CASSQGRQEWKAFF
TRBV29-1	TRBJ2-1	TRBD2	CSVSLLAGVYREQFF
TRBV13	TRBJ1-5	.	CASSGTPGQPQHF
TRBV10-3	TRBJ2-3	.	CATAPWEDTQYF
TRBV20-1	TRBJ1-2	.	CSAREKGFYGYTF
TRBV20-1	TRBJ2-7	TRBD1	CSATPGQGVTYEQYF
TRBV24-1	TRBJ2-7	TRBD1	CATSDNGQGSYEQYF